This TCR beta chain was obtained from a study of cytomegalovirus exposure and HLA in healthy donors. As to this clone: What it binds is not known.

In the PCR, 60 Vbeta and 13 Jbeta primers were used. TCRdb's table, derived via immunoSEQ multiplex PCR, lists solely in-frame clones and lacks some. The repertoire holds 150,000 to 200,000 clones, approximately 72% seen once, with approximately 1.5% in the top ten. The study, taken as a whole, reports: Donors were assumed by presence/absence analyses to have roughly uniform sequencing depth.

This clonotype was sampled from a man aged 45 to 65 in good health and CMV-seronegative. The sequenced material came from PBMCs.

CDR3: CASSMRGRNGELFF. DNA for the CDR3: TGTGCCAGTAGTATGCGGGGGAGGAACGGGGAGCTGTTTTTT. The V and J genes are TRBV19 and TRBJ2-2; 7 bases are a match to TRBD2. The CDR3 covers 14 residues. The V segment lost 3 bases and the J segment 7 bases; nucleotides outside the gene matches: 5. CDR1 is LNHDA, CDR2 SQIVND, per germline (reference sequence). The full variable domain, with the rest looked up from reference TRBV19 and TRBJ2-2, is DGGITQSPKYLFRKEGQNVTLSCEQNLNHDAMYWYRQDPGQGLRLIYYSQIVNDFQKGDIAEGYSVSREKKESFPLTVTSAQKNPTAFYLCASSMRGRNGELFFGEGSRLTVL.